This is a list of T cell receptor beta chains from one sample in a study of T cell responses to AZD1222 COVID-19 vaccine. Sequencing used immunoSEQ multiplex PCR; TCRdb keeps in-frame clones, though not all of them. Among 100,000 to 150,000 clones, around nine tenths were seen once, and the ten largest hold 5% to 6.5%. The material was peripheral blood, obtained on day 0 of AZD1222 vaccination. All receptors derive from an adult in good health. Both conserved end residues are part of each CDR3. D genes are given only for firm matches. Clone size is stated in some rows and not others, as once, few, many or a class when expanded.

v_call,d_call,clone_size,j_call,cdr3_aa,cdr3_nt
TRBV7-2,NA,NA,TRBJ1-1,CATRLEGTEAFF,TGTGCCACTCGTCTGGAGGGGACTGAAGCTTTCTTT
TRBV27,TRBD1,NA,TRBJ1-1,CASSPTQGAKVAFF,TGTGCCAGCAGTCCCACACAGGGGGCGAAAGTTGCTTTCTTT
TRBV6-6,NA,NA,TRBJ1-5,CASTPGPYSNQPQHF,TGTGCCAGCACCCCGGGCCCCTATAGCAATCAGCCCCAGCATTTT
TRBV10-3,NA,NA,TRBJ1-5,CATTGTNSNQPQHF,TGTGCCACGACCGGGACAAATAGCAATCAGCCCCAGCATTTT
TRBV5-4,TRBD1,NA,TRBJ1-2,CASRPGTGGADGYTF,TGTGCCAGCAGACCCGGGACAGGGGGCGCGGATGGCTACACCTTC
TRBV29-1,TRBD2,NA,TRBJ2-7,CSVLVAGALIEQYF,TGCAGCGTTTTAGTAGCGGGGGCCCTTATTGAGCAGTACTTC
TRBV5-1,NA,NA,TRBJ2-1,CASTDSLYNEQFF,TGCGCCAGCACTGACTCCCTTTACAATGAGCAGTTCTTC
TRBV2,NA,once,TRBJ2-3,CASEQSLDTQYF,TGTGCCAGCGAACAGTCTCTAGATACGCAGTATTTT
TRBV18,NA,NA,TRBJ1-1,CASPARGYRDWTEAFF,TGTGCCAGCCCCGCAAGGGGCTACAGGGATTGGACTGAAGCTTTCTTT
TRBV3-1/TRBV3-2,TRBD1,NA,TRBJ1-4,CATQGAGGEKLFF,TGTGCCACCCAGGGGGCGGGAGGTGAAAAACTGTTTTTT
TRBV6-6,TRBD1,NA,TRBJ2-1,CASRRRQGSSYNEQFF,TGTGCCAGCAGACGGAGACAGGGGAGCTCCTACAATGAGCAGTTCTTC
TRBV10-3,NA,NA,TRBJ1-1,CAIKGYGPNTEAFF,TGTGCCATCAAGGGGTACGGACCAAACACTGAAGCTTTCTTT
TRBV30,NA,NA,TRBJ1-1,CAWSVLPGAVTEAFF,TGTGCCTGGAGTGTATTGCCGGGGGCTGTCACTGAAGCTTTCTTT
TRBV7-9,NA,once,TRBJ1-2,CASSLLGGIGYTF,TGTGCCAGCAGCTTACTCGGTGGAATTGGCTACACCTTC
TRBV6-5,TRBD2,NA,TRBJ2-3,CASSYSGTRVADTQYF,TGTGCCAGCAGTTATTCGGGGACTAGGGTGGCAGATACGCAGTATTTT
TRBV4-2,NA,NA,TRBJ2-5,CASSLPGQKETQYF,TGTGCCAGCAGCCTCCCGGGACAAAAAGAGACCCAGTACTTC
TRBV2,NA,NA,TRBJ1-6,CASAKDHGSPLHF,TGTGCCAGTGCTAAAGACCACGGATCACCCCTCCACTTT
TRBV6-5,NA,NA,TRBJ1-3,CASFPFNTPGNTIYF,TGTGCCAGCTTTCCTTTTAACACTCCTGGAAACACCATATATTTT
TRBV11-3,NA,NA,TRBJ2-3,CASSPSLPGDTQYF,TGTGCCAGCAGCCCAAGCCTGCCAGGAGATACGCAGTATTTT
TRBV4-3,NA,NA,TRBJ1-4,CASSQDIAGNEKLFF,TGCGCCAGCAGCCAAGATATCGCGGGAAATGAAAAACTGTTTTTT
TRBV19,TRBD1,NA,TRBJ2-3,CASSTTGGTDTQYF,TGTGCCAGTAGTACGACAGGGGGCACAGATACGCAGTATTTT
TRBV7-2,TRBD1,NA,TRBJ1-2,CASSLEGTVVYGYTF,TGTGCCAGCAGCTTAGAAGGGACAGTCGTCTATGGCTACACCTTC
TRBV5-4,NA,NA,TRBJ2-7,CASSLEALREQYF,TGTGCCAGCAGCTTGGAGGCTCTTCGGGAGCAGTACTTC
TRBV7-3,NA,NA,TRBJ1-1,CASRARENTEAFF,TGTGCCAGCAGGGCGAGGGAAAACACTGAAGCTTTCTTT
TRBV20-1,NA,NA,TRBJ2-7,CSAADQYEQYF,TGCAGTGCTGCCGATCAGTACGAGCAGTACTTC
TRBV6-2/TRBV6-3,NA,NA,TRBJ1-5,CASSFAGGYNQPQHF,TGTGCCAGCAGTTTCGCGGGAGGCTATAATCAGCCCCAGCATTTT
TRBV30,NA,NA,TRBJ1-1,CAWSLAWNTEAFF,TGTGCCTGGAGCCTCGCCTGGAACACTGAAGCTTTCTTT
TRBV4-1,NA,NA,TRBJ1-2,CASSQGRERDGYTF,TGCGCCAGCAGCCAAGGTCGGGAGAGAGATGGCTACACCTTC
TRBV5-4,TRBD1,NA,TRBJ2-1,CASSPLGTGGYNEQFF,TGTGCCAGCAGCCCTTTGGGGACAGGGGGCTACAATGAGCAGTTCTTC
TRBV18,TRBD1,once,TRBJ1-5,CASSPTGQGHQPQHF,TGTGCCAGCTCACCGACGGGACAGGGGCATCAGCCCCAGCATTTT
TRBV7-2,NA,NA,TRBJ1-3,CASSFAGGNTIYF,TGTGCCAGCAGCTTCGCGGGTGGAAACACCATATATTTT
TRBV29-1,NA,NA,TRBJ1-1,CSVAGRFNTEAFF,TGCAGCGTTGCTGGGAGATTTAACACTGAAGCTTTCTTT
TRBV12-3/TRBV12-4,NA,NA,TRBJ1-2,CATEVGGTGGYTF,TGTGCCACCGAGGTTGGGGGGACTGGTGGCTACACCTTC
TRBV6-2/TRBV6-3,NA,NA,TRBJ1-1,CASSVVGYTEAFF,TGTGCCAGCAGTGTCGTTGGATACACTGAAGCTTTCTTT
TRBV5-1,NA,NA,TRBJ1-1,CASSLATGTEAFF,TGCGCCAGCAGCTTGGCCACGGGAACTGAAGCTTTCTTT
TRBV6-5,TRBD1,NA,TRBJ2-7,CASSYSGGTGGYEQYF,TGTGCCAGCAGTTACTCAGGTGGGACAGGGGGCTACGAGCAGTACTTC
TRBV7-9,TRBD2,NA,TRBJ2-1,CASSLIAGGNEQFF,TGTGCCAGCAGCTTAATAGCGGGAGGTAATGAGCAGTTCTTC
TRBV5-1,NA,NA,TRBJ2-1,CASSLGQGGVNEQFF,TGCGCCAGCAGCTTGGGACAGGGAGGAGTCAATGAGCAGTTCTTC
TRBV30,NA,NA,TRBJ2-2,CAWMAGTNTGELFF,TGTGCCTGGATGGCGGGGACGAACACCGGGGAGCTGTTTTTT
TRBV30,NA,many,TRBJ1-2,CAWSSGYYGYTF,TGTGCCTGGAGTTCAGGGTACTATGGCTACACCTTC
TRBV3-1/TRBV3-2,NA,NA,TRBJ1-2,CASSQDGHRGYTF,TGTGCCAGCAGCCAAGATGGGCACAGAGGCTACACCTTC
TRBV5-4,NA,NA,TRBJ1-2,CASSLGEPLDGYTF,TGTGCCAGCAGCTTGGGTGAGCCTCTAGATGGCTACACCTTC
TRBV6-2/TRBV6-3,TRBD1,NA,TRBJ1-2,CASSYPGQGDGYTF,TGTGCCAGCAGTTACCCGGGACAGGGGGATGGCTACACCTTC
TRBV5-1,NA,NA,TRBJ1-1,CASSLELSGADTEAFF,TGCGCCAGCAGCTTGGAACTTTCGGGGGCGGACACTGAAGCTTTCTTT
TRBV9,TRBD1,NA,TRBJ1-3,CASSVTIRDSRQRAGNTIYF,TGTGCCAGCAGCGTTACTATCCGGGACAGCCGTCAGAGAGCTGGAAACACCATATATTTT
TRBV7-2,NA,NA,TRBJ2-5,CASSLGGWETQYF,TGTGCCAGCAGCTTAGGAGGGTGGGAGACCCAGTACTTC
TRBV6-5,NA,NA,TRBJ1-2,CASTTSGVTGGYTF,TGTGCCAGCACCACCTCGGGAGTTACTGGTGGCTACACCTTC
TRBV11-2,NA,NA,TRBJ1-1,CASSLDPGIGTEAFF,TGTGCCAGCAGCTTAGATCCAGGTATTGGCACTGAAGCTTTCTTT
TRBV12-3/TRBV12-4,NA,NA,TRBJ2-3,CASSVVGADTQYF,TGTGCCAGCAGCGTAGTGGGCGCAGATACGCAGTATTTT